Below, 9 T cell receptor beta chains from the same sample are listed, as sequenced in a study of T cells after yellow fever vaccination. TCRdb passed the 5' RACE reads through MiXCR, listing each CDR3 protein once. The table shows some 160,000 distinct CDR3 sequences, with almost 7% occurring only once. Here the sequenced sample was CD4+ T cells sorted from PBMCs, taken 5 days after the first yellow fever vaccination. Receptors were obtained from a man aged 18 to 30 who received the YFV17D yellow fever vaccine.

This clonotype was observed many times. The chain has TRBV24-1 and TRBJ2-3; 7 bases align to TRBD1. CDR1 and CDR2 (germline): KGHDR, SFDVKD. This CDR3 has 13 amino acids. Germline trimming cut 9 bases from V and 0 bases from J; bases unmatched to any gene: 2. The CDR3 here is CATGDSSTDTQYF. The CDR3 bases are TGTGCCACCGGGGACAGTAGCACAGATACGCAGTATTTT.

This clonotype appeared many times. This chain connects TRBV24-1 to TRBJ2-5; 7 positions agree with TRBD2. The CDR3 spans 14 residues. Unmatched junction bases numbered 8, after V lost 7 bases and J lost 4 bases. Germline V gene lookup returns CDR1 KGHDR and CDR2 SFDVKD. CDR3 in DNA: TGTGCCACCAGCGATCGAGGGGAGGGAGAGACCCAGTACTTC. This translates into CATSDRGEGETQYF.

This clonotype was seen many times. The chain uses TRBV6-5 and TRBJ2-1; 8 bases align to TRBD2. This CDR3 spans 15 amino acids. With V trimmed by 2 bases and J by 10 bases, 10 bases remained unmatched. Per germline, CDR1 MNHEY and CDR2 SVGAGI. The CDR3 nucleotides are TGTGCCAGCAGTTACAGGTCCGGGGGGGGCACAGAGCAGTTCTTC. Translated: CASSYRSGGGTEQFF.

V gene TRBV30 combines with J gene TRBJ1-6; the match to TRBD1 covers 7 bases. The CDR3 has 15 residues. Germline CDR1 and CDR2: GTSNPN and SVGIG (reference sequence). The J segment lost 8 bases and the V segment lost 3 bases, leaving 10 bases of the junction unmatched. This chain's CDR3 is CAWRVSDREDSPLHF. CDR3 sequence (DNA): TGTGCCTGGAGGGTCTCTGACAGGGAAGATTCACCCCTCCACTTT.

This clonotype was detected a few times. Written as DNA, the CDR3 is TGTGCCAGCAGGGGACTTGGGGCCAGCACAGATACGCAGTATTTT. Translating it yields CASRGLGASTDTQYF. The chain links TRBV6-2 or TRBV6-3 to TRBJ2-3; the D gene is possibly TRBD2 (6 bases). The germline V and J ends were trimmed by 6 bases and 0 bases, with 13 bases remaining between them. The germline V gene encodes CDR1 MNHEY and CDR2 SVGEGT. The CDR3 has 15 amino acids.

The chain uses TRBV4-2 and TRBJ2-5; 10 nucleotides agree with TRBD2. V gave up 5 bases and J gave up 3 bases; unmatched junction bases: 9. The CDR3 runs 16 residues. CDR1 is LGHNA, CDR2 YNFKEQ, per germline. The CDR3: CASSTHLAGDEETQYF. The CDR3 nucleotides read TGTGCCAGCAGCACCCACCTAGCGGGGGATGAAGAGACCCAGTACTTC.

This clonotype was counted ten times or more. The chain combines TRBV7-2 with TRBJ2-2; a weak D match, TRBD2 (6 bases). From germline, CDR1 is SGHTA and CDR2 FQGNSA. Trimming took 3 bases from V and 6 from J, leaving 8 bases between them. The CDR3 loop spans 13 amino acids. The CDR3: CASSFRRAGELFF. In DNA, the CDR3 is TGTGCCAGCAGCTTCAGGAGGGCCGGGGAGCTGTTTTTT. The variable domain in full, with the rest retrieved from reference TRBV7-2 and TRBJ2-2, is GAGVSQSPSNKVTEKGKDVELRCDPISGHTALYWYRQSLGQGLEFLIYFQGNSAPDKSGLPSDRFSAERTGGSVSTLTIQRTQQEDSAVYLCASSFRRAGELFFGEGSRLTVL.

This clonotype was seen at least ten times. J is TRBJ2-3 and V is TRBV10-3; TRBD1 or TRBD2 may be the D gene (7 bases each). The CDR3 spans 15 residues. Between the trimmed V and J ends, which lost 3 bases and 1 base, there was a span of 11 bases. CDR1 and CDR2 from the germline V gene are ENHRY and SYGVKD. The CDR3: CAISDRGGRTDTQYF. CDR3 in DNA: TGTGCCATCAGTGACAGGGGGGGCCGCACAGATACGCAGTATTTT.

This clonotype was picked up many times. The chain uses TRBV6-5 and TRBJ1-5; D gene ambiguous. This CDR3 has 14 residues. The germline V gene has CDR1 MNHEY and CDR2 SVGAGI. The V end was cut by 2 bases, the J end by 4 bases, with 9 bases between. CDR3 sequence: CASSYAQVNQPQHF. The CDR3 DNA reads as TGTGCCAGCAGTTACGCCCAAGTAAATCAGCCCCAGCATTTT.